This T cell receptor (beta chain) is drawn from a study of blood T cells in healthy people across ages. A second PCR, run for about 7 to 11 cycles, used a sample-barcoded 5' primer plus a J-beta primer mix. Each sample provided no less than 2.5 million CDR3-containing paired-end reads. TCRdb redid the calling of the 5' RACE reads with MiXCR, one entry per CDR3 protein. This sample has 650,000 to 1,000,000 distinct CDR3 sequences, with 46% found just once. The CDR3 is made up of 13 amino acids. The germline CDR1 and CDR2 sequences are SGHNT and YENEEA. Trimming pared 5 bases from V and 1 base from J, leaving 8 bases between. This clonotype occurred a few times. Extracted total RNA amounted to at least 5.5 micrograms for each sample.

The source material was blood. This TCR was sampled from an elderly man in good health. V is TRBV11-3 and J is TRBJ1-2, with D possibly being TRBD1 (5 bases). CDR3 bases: TGTGCCAGCAGCACTGACAGTAACTATGGCTACACCTTC. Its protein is CASSTDSNYGYTF.